The rows below give T cell receptor beta chains drawn from one sample of a study of CD8 T cells in Susac syndrome. One entry per CDR3 protein, called by TCRdb with MiXCR from the immunoSEQ multiplex PCR reads. The table includes around 100,000 distinct CDR3 sequences, approximately 95% detected once. Sequencing was carried out using CD8+ T cells from PBMCs. These receptors were taken from a human donor with Susac syndrome. CDR3s include the opening cysteine and the closing phenylalanine or tryptophan. Each record gives: V gene, clone size, CDR3 length, D gene, J gene, CDR3 protein, CDR3 DNA. D genes are given only for firm matches. The size of a clone is reported for some rows only, either as once, few or many, or as a class for expanded clones.

v_call: TRBV25-1; clone_size: -; cdr3_length: 15; d_call: -; j_call: TRBJ1-6; cdr3_aa: CASMDGRSYNSPLHF; cdr3_nt: TGTGCCAGCATGGACGGACGCTCCTATAATTCACCCCTCCACTTT
v_call: TRBV29-1; clone_size: -; cdr3_length: 15; d_call: -; j_call: TRBJ1-1; cdr3_aa: CSVEGQFLESAEAFF; cdr3_nt: TGCAGCGTTGAGGGTCAGTTCCTCGAGAGCGCTGAAGCTTTCTTT
v_call: TRBV6-5; clone_size: -; cdr3_length: 13; d_call: -; j_call: TRBJ1-2; cdr3_aa: CASSRRANYGYTF; cdr3_nt: TGTGCCAGCAGCCGAAGGGCTAACTATGGCTACACCTTC
v_call: TRBV3-1; clone_size: -; cdr3_length: 16; d_call: -; j_call: TRBJ1-6; cdr3_aa: CASSQEGLGVNSPLHF; cdr3_nt: TGTGCCAGCAGCCAAGAAGGTCTCGGGGTAAATTCACCCCTCCACTTT
v_call: TRBV6-6; clone_size: -; cdr3_length: 16; d_call: TRBD1; j_call: TRBJ2-7; cdr3_aa: CASSTPFDRGTNEQYF; cdr3_nt: TGTGCCAGCAGTACCCCCTTCGACAGGGGCACCAACGAGCAGTACTTC
v_call: TRBV25-1; clone_size: -; cdr3_length: 16; d_call: -; j_call: TRBJ2-7; cdr3_aa: CASSDQAGVRPYEQYF; cdr3_nt: TGTGCCAGCAGTGATCAGGCGGGTGTTAGGCCCTACGAGCAGTACTTC
v_call: TRBV12-3/TRBV12-4; clone_size: -; cdr3_length: 15; d_call: TRBD1; j_call: TRBJ2-7; cdr3_aa: CASSSQGQGIYEQYF; cdr3_nt: TGTGCCAGCAGTTCGCAAGGACAGGGGATCTACGAGCAGTACTTC
v_call: TRBV20-1; clone_size: -; cdr3_length: 15; d_call: TRBD1; j_call: TRBJ1-5; cdr3_aa: CSAKRRGQLYQPQHF; cdr3_nt: TGCAGTGCCAAGCGCAGGGGACAGTTATATCAGCCCCAGCATTTT
v_call: TRBV4-1; clone_size: -; cdr3_length: 15; d_call: -; j_call: TRBJ1-2; cdr3_aa: CASSQDSGPTYGYTF; cdr3_nt: TGCGCCAGCAGCCAAGATTCGGGACCCACCTATGGCTACACCTTC
v_call: TRBV7-3; clone_size: once; cdr3_length: 15; d_call: -; j_call: TRBJ1-1; cdr3_aa: CASSFYPSRDTEAFF; cdr3_nt: TGTGCCAGCAGCTTTTATCCGAGTAGGGACACTGAAGCTTTCTTT
v_call: TRBV19; clone_size: -; cdr3_length: 13; d_call: -; j_call: TRBJ2-5; cdr3_aa: CASRHRESETQYF; cdr3_nt: TGTGCCAGTAGGCACAGGGAGTCAGAGACCCAGTACTTC
v_call: TRBV18; clone_size: -; cdr3_length: 15; d_call: -; j_call: TRBJ1-1; cdr3_aa: CASSPYDTAHTEAFF; cdr3_nt: TGTGCCAGCTCACCATATGATACAGCGCACACTGAAGCTTTCTTT
v_call: TRBV11-2; clone_size: -; cdr3_length: 14; d_call: TRBD1; j_call: TRBJ2-2; cdr3_aa: CASSTPTGAGELFF; cdr3_nt: TGTGCCAGCAGCACCCCGACAGGGGCCGGGGAGCTGTTTTTT
v_call: TRBV18; clone_size: -; cdr3_length: 14; d_call: -; j_call: TRBJ2-2; cdr3_aa: CASSPVGAAGELFF; cdr3_nt: TGTGCCAGCTCACCAGTGGGGGCCGCCGGGGAGCTGTTTTTT
v_call: TRBV18; clone_size: -; cdr3_length: 15; d_call: -; j_call: TRBJ1-4; cdr3_aa: CASSPRDELNEKLFF; cdr3_nt: TGTGCCAGCTCACCGAGGGACGAACTTAATGAAAAACTGTTTTTT
v_call: TRBV27; clone_size: once; cdr3_length: 13; d_call: -; j_call: TRBJ2-6; cdr3_aa: CASALSGANVLTF; cdr3_nt: TGTGCCAGCGCCCTGAGTGGGGCCAACGTCCTGACTTTC
v_call: TRBV9; clone_size: -; cdr3_length: 16; d_call: -; j_call: TRBJ2-1; cdr3_aa: CASSVGSDRSYNEQFF; cdr3_nt: TGTGCCAGCAGCGTAGGCAGCGACCGCTCCTACAATGAGCAGTTCTTC
v_call: TRBV29-1; clone_size: -; cdr3_length: 14; d_call: TRBD1; j_call: TRBJ2-7; cdr3_aa: CSVERSGQGYEQYF; cdr3_nt: TGCAGCGTTGAAAGGTCCGGACAGGGGTACGAGCAGTACTTC
v_call: TRBV6-1; clone_size: -; cdr3_length: 12; d_call: -; j_call: TRBJ2-5; cdr3_aa: CASSFRAETQYF; cdr3_nt: TGTGCCAGCAGTTTCAGGGCGGAGACCCAGTACTTC
v_call: TRBV13; clone_size: -; cdr3_length: 15; d_call: -; j_call: TRBJ2-1; cdr3_aa: CASSSRGNSYNEQFF; cdr3_nt: TGTGCCAGCAGCTCCCGGGGGAACTCCTACAATGAGCAGTTCTTC
v_call: TRBV18; clone_size: -; cdr3_length: 15; d_call: -; j_call: TRBJ1-6; cdr3_aa: CASSPVQGYNSPLHF; cdr3_nt: TGTGCCAGCTCACCGGTCCAGGGCTATAATTCACCCCTCCACTTT
v_call: TRBV12-3/TRBV12-4; clone_size: few; cdr3_length: 11; d_call: -; j_call: TRBJ1-1; cdr3_aa: CASRLNTEAFF; cdr3_nt: TGTGCCAGCCGATTGAACACTGAAGCTTTCTTT
v_call: TRBV5-6; clone_size: -; cdr3_length: 15; d_call: -; j_call: TRBJ2-5; cdr3_aa: CASSSTGLSGETQYF; cdr3_nt: TGTGCCAGCAGCTCGACAGGCCTGTCGGGGGAGACCCAGTACTTC
v_call: TRBV27; clone_size: -; cdr3_length: 15; d_call: TRBD1; j_call: TRBJ1-5; cdr3_aa: CASSPRGQNNQPQHF; cdr3_nt: TGTGCCAGCAGTCCCCGGGGACAGAACAATCAGCCCCAGCATTTT
v_call: TRBV13; clone_size: -; cdr3_length: 15; d_call: TRBD1; j_call: TRBJ1-2; cdr3_aa: CASSFKDRVPRLYTF; cdr3_nt: TGTGCCAGCAGCTTCAAGGACAGGGTCCCACGCCTCTACACCTTC
v_call: TRBV20-1; clone_size: -; cdr3_length: 15; d_call: TRBD1; j_call: TRBJ1-2; cdr3_aa: CSALETGGRNYGYTF; cdr3_nt: TGCAGTGCACTTGAGACAGGGGGGCGTAACTATGGCTACACCTTC
v_call: TRBV9; clone_size: -; cdr3_length: 14; d_call: TRBD1; j_call: TRBJ1-2; cdr3_aa: CASSVEDRDYGYTF; cdr3_nt: TGTGCCAGCAGCGTAGAGGACAGGGACTATGGCTACACCTTC
v_call: TRBV2; clone_size: -; cdr3_length: 15; d_call: -; j_call: TRBJ1-4; cdr3_aa: CASSEALQGYEKLFF; cdr3_nt: TGTGCCAGCAGTGAAGCGCTTCAGGGGTATGAAAAACTGTTTTTT
v_call: TRBV9; clone_size: -; cdr3_length: 15; d_call: -; j_call: TRBJ2-1; cdr3_aa: CASSVGGTPHNEQFF; cdr3_nt: TGTGCCAGCAGCGTAGGTGGGACGCCCCACAATGAGCAGTTCTTC
v_call: TRBV12-3/TRBV12-4; clone_size: -; cdr3_length: 17; d_call: TRBD2; j_call: TRBJ2-5; cdr3_aa: CASSLATVGGWTETQYF; cdr3_nt: TGTGCCAGCAGTTTAGCGACTGTGGGGGGGTGGACGGAGACCCAGTACTTC
v_call: TRBV15; clone_size: -; cdr3_length: 16; d_call: TRBD2; j_call: TRBJ2-3; cdr3_aa: CATSRGLAGDQDTQYF; cdr3_nt: TGTGCCACCAGCAGAGGACTAGCGGGAGACCAAGATACGCAGTATTTT
v_call: TRBV12-3/TRBV12-4; clone_size: -; cdr3_length: 13; d_call: -; j_call: TRBJ1-1; cdr3_aa: CASSPGLNTEAFF; cdr3_nt: TGTGCCAGCAGTCCCGGACTGAACACTGAAGCTTTCTTT
v_call: TRBV27; clone_size: -; cdr3_length: 16; d_call: TRBD2; j_call: TRBJ2-3; cdr3_aa: CASSFEASGVTDTQYF; cdr3_nt: TGTGCCAGCAGTTTCGAGGCTAGCGGAGTCACAGATACGCAGTATTTT
v_call: TRBV14; clone_size: -; cdr3_length: 17; d_call: TRBD2; j_call: TRBJ2-1; cdr3_aa: CASSLLSGRAKDNEQFF; cdr3_nt: TGTGCCAGCAGCCTTCTTAGCGGGAGGGCCAAGGACAATGAGCAGTTCTTC
v_call: TRBV24-1; clone_size: -; cdr3_length: 14; d_call: TRBD2; j_call: TRBJ2-1; cdr3_aa: CATSDTGTSDEQFF; cdr3_nt: TGTGCCACCAGTGACACCGGGACTAGCGACGAGCAGTTCTTC
v_call: TRBV7-8; clone_size: -; cdr3_length: 13; d_call: -; j_call: TRBJ1-4; cdr3_aa: CASSPGGVEKLFF; cdr3_nt: TGTGCCAGCAGCCCGGGTGGAGTTGAAAAACTGTTTTTT
v_call: TRBV5-1; clone_size: -; cdr3_length: 15; d_call: -; j_call: TRBJ2-5; cdr3_aa: CASRPVAGAQETQYF; cdr3_nt: TGCGCCAGTAGGCCCGTCGCGGGGGCCCAAGAGACCCAGTACTTC
v_call: TRBV10-3; clone_size: -; cdr3_length: 14; d_call: -; j_call: TRBJ1-5; cdr3_aa: CAISSWESNQPQHF; cdr3_nt: TGTGCCATCAGCTCATGGGAGAGCAATCAGCCCCAGCATTTT
v_call: TRBV25-1; clone_size: -; cdr3_length: 14; d_call: -; j_call: TRBJ2-7; cdr3_aa: CASSEIGRTYEQYF; cdr3_nt: TGTGCCAGCAGTGAAATCGGCAGAACCTACGAGCAGTACTTC
v_call: TRBV5-4; clone_size: -; cdr3_length: 14; d_call: TRBD1; j_call: TRBJ1-2; cdr3_aa: CASSTGGNNYGYTF; cdr3_nt: TGTGCCAGCAGCACAGGGGGTAACAACTATGGCTACACCTTC
v_call: TRBV9; clone_size: -; cdr3_length: 15; d_call: TRBD1; j_call: TRBJ1-2; cdr3_aa: CASSVWDRGAYGYTF; cdr3_nt: TGTGCCAGCAGCGTCTGGGACAGGGGAGCCTATGGCTACACCTTC
v_call: TRBV9; clone_size: -; cdr3_length: 15; d_call: TRBD2; j_call: TRBJ2-3; cdr3_aa: CASSLLAGTQDTQYF; cdr3_nt: TGTGCCAGCAGCCTCTTAGCGGGAACTCAGGATACGCAGTATTTT
v_call: TRBV11-2; clone_size: -; cdr3_length: 15; d_call: -; j_call: TRBJ2-5; cdr3_aa: CASSLDPSPGLNTYF; cdr3_nt: TGTGCCAGCAGCTTAGATCCAAGTCCGGGACTCAATACTTACTTC
v_call: TRBV9; clone_size: -; cdr3_length: 12; d_call: -; j_call: TRBJ2-7; cdr3_aa: CASSASPAEQYF; cdr3_nt: TGCGCCAGCAGCGCCTCTCCGGCCGAGCAGTACTTC
v_call: TRBV12-3/TRBV12-4; clone_size: -; cdr3_length: 14; d_call: -; j_call: TRBJ2-3; cdr3_aa: CASSLPPGEGTQYF; cdr3_nt: TGTGCCAGCAGTTTACCTCCGGGCGAAGGTACGCAGTATTTT
v_call: TRBV4-1; clone_size: -; cdr3_length: 17; d_call: TRBD2; j_call: TRBJ2-5; cdr3_aa: CASSQVHMGLVAETQYF; cdr3_nt: TGCGCCAGCAGCCAAGTACACATGGGACTAGTTGCGGAGACCCAGTACTTC
v_call: TRBV19; clone_size: -; cdr3_length: 13; d_call: -; j_call: TRBJ2-7; cdr3_aa: CASSKAAYYEQYF; cdr3_nt: TGTGCCAGTAGTAAGGCAGCCTACTACGAGCAGTACTTC